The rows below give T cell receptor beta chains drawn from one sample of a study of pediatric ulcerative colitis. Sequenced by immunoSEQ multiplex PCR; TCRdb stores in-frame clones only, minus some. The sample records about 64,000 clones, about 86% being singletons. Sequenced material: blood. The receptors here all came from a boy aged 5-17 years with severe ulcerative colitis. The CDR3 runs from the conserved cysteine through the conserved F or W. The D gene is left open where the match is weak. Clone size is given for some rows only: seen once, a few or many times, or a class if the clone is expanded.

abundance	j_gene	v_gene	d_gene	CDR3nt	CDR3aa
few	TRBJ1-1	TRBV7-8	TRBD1	TGTGCCAGCAGCTTAAACAGGGGGCAAGGTGAAGCTTTCTTT	CASSLNRGQGEAFF
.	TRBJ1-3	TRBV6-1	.	TGTGCCAGCAGTGAAGGCGAGGTAGACACCATATATTTT	CASSEGEVDTIYF
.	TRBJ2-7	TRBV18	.	TGTGCCAGCTCACCGCCCGACGGCTACGAGCAGTACTTC	CASSPPDGYEQYF
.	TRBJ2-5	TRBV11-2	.	TGTGCCAGCAGCCTCATGGGCTTAGTACTCCAAGAGACCCAGTACTTC	CASSLMGLVLQETQYF
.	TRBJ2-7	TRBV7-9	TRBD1	TGTGCCAGCAGCTCATCCGGGACAGCCCCTGGGGAGCAGTACTTC	CASSSSGTAPGEQYF
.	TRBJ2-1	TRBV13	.	TGTGCCAGCAGCTTAGTGGGTCGCGGTGAGCAGTTCTTC	CASSLVGRGEQFF
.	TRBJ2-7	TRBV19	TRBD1	TGTGCCAGTAGAGTTACAGGGGCGTCGTACGAGCAGTACTTC	CASRVTGASYEQYF
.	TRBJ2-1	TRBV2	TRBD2	TGTGCCAGCAGTGGTGCTAGCGGGCATAAATCCTACAATGAGCAGTTCTTC	CASSGASGHKSYNEQFF
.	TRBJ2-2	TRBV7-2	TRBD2	TGTGCCAGCAGGGTGACGGGGGGTAACACCGGGGAGCTGTTTTTT	CASRVTGGNTGELFF
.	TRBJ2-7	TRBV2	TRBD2	TGTGCCAGCAGCCCCCTTGCGGGAGGGAACTACGAGCAGTACTTC	CASSPLAGGNYEQYF
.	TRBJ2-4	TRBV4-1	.	TGCGCCAGGGACGGTCGGGGCCGCAAAAACATTCAGTACTTC	CARDGRGRKNIQYF
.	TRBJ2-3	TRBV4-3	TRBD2	TGCGCCAGCAGTCAGAGTCCTAGCGGGACTAGCACAGATACGCAGTATTTT	CASSQSPSGTSTDTQYF
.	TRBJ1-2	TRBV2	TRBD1	TGTGCCAGCAGTGGGACAGGGGGCGCAAGCTATGGCTACACCTTC	CASSGTGGASYGYTF
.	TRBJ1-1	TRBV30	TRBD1	TGTGCCTGGAGGGACAGGGTAGGGAACACTGAAGCTTTCTTT	CAWRDRVGNTEAFF
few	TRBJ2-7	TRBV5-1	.	TGCGCCAGCAGCTCCTACTCCTACGGCGACGAGCAGTACTTC	CASSSYSYGDEQYF
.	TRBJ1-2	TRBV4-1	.	TGCGCCAGCAGCCGGACTCCCGGGGACTATGGCTACACCTTC	CASSRTPGDYGYTF
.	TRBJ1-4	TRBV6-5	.	TGTGCCAGCAGTTACGGGCAGGACCAAAATGAAAAACTGTTTTTT	CASSYGQDQNEKLFF
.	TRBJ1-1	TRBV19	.	TGTGCCTGCATCGGCCCAGGGAACACTGAAGCTTTCTTT	CACIGPGNTEAFF
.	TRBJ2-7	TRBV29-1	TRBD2	TGCAGCGCCTACGGGGGGGCTAGCGGGAGCGAGCAGTACTTC	CSAYGGASGSEQYF
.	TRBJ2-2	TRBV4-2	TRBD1	TGTGCCAGCAGCCGCGGTTGGCAGGGGGCTGCCGGGGAGCTGTTTTTT	CASSRGWQGAAGELFF
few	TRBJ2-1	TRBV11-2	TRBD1	TGTGCCAGCAGCCCACGACTAACGGGACAGTACAATGAGCAGTTCTTC	CASSPRLTGQYNEQFF
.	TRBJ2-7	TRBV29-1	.	TGCAGCGTTGAAGATGGCTCAGAAACCTACGAGCAGTACTTC	CSVEDGSETYEQYF
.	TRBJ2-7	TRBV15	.	TGTGCCACTGGTACAGGGTTCCCCTACGAGCAGTACTTC	CATGTGFPYEQYF
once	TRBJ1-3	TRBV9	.	TGTGCCAGCAGCGCTTCAGGGCTCTCTGGAAACACCATATATTTT	CASSASGLSGNTIYF
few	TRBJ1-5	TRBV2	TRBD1	TGTGCCAGCACGCCCGGGACAGGGATCAATCAGCCCCAGCATTTT	CASTPGTGINQPQHF
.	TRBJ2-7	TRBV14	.	TGTGCCAGCAGCCAGGCCTACGAGCAGTACTTC	CASSQAYEQYF
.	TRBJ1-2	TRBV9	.	TGTGCCAGCAGCGCGGGGACCGACGGGTTTCAGGGCTACACCTTC	CASSAGTDGFQGYTF
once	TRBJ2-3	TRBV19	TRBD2	TGTGCCAGTAGCGGACTAGCGGGGTTTACAGATACGCAGTATTTT	CASSGLAGFTDTQYF
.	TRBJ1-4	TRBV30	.	TGTGCCTTCGAGAAGGGGCTCCCTAATGAAAAACTGTTTTTT	CAFEKGLPNEKLFF
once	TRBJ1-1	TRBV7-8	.	TGTGCCAGCAGCTTATATGTCACTGAAGCTTTCTTT	CASSLYVTEAFF
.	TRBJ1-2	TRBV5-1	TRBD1	TGCGCCAGCGGGACAGCCTATGGCTACACCTTC	CASGTAYGYTF
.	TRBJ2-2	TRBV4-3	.	TGCGCCAGCAGCCAAGTATTAACACAGGGCTGGGGGAAGACCGGGGAGCTGTTTTTT	CASSQVLTQGWGKTGELFF
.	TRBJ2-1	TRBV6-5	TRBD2	TGTGCCAGCAGTTCCCGATGGAGCGGGGGAGACAATGAGCAGTTCTTC	CASSSRWSGGDNEQFF
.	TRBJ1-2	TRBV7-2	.	TGTGCCAGCGGGGGTTCTAACTATGGCTACACCTTC	CASGGSNYGYTF
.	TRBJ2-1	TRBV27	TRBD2	TGTGCCAGCAGACTCGGGGGGGACAATGAGCAGTTCTTC	CASRLGGDNEQFF
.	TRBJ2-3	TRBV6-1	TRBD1	TGTGCCAGCAGTGAATCGGTCATTACAGGGGTGGATACGCAGTATTTT	CASSESVITGVDTQYF
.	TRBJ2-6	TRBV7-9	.	TGTGCCAGCAGCTTACATGGGCCTTCTGGGGCCAACGTCCTGACTTTC	CASSLHGPSGANVLTF
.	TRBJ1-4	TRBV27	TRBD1	TGTGCCAGCAGTTTATGGCAGGGGGCTAATGAAAAACTGTTTTTT	CASSLWQGANEKLFF
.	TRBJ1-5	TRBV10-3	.	TGTGCCATCAGTGAGCCGGGGGTACAGGGAACAATCCAGCCCCAGCATTTT	CAISEPGVQGTIQPQHF
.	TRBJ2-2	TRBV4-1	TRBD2	TGCGCCAGCAGCGCTCGAGGCGGCGGGAGTAACACCGGGGAGCTGTTTTTT	CASSARGGGSNTGELFF
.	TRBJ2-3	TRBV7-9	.	TGTGCCAGCAGCTTAGTGGTGGAGAACACAGATACGCAGTATTTT	CASSLVVENTDTQYF
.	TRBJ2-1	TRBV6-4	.	TGTGCCAGCAGTGACTCTAGCGGCTCCTACAATGAGCAGTTCTTC	CASSDSSGSYNEQFF
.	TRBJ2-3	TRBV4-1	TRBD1	TGCGCCAGCAGCCACCAGACAGGGGTGGGTACAGATACGCAGTATTTT	CASSHQTGVGTDTQYF
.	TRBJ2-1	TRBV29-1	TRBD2	TGCAGCGTTGAAGAGTCTAGCGGGAGTGGGGGGGAGCAGTTCTTC	CSVEESSGSGGEQFF
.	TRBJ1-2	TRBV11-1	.	TGTGCCAGCAGCCCGTCGGTCCTAGGGACTTTCTATGGCTACACCTTC	CASSPSVLGTFYGYTF
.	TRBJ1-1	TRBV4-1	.	TGCGCCAGCAGCCAAGACGGGTACACTGAAGCTTTCTTT	CASSQDGYTEAFF
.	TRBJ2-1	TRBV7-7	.	TGTGCTAGCGCACTGTCGGGGATAGGTAATGAGCAGTTCTTC	CASALSGIGNEQFF
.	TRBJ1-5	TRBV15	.	TGTGCCACCAGCAGAGATCAGAGTGTATATCAGCCCCAGCATTTT	CATSRDQSVYQPQHF
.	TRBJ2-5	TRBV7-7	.	TGTGCTAGCAGCCGCCGAGACGGAACGACCCAGTACTTC	CASSRRDGTTQYF
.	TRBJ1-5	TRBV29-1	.	TGCAGCGTGCCCGGGTGGGGCAATCAGCCCCAGCATTTT	CSVPGWGNQPQHF
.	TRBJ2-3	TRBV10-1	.	TGCGCCAGCAGGCGCAGACCAGATACGCAGTATTTT	CASRRRPDTQYF
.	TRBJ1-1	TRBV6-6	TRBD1	TGTGCCAGCCTGCGCAGGGGGGCGTTGCGGTTTGAAGCTTTCTTT	CASLRRGALRFEAFF
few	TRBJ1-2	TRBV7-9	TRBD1	TGTGCCAGCAGCAAGGACAGGGGCGGCTATGGCTACACCTTC	CASSKDRGGYGYTF
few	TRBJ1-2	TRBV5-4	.	TGTGCCAGCAGCCCGCCGGCCACAGGGAACGATGGCTACACCTTC	CASSPPATGNDGYTF
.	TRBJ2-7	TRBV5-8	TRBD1	TGTGCCAGCAGCATCTCCGGGACAGGGGGCTACGAGCAGTACTTC	CASSISGTGGYEQYF
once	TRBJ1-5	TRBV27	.	TGTGCCAGCAGTTTATCTTGGGACCTTAATCAGCCCCAGCATTTT	CASSLSWDLNQPQHF
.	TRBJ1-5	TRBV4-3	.	TGCGCCAGCAGCCAAGACCGGTATAGCAATCAGCCCCAGCATTTT	CASSQDRYSNQPQHF
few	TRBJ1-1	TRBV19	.	TGTGCCAGTAGTATGGCCAGGGGCACTGAAGCTTTCTTT	CASSMARGTEAFF
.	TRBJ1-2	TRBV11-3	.	TGTGCCAGCAGCTTAGATGGCGGCGAAGGGGGCTACACCTTC	CASSLDGGEGGYTF
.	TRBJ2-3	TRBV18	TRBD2	TGTGCCAGCTCCCAGCGGGGTAGCACAGATACGCAGTATTTT	CASSQRGSTDTQYF